A selection of T cell receptor beta chains follows, all from one sample in a study of blood T cell repertoires in COVID-19. Clones were sequenced by immunoSEQ multiplex PCR, and TCRdb holds only the in-frame ones, with some missing. The sample yields 400,000 to 550,000 clones, about 85% seen once. Source material: PBMCs or T cells enriched from blood (not recorded which). These receptor sequences come from a woman between 18 and 29 years old with acute COVID-19. Each CDR3 is given with its conserved first and last residue. The D gene is left open where the match is weak. Clone size appears in some rows only: once, few, many, or a class for an expanded clone.

V gene: TRBV7-9
clone size: NA
J gene: TRBJ2-7
D gene: NA
CDR3 DNA: TGTGCCAGCAGCTCACAGGGCCCGAGTAGCGCTTACGAGCAGTACTTC
CDR3 protein: CASSSQGPSSAYEQYF

V gene: TRBV19
clone size: NA
J gene: TRBJ1-2
D gene: TRBD1
CDR3 DNA: TGTGCCAGTAGTTCCGACAGGGTAGCACACAACTATGGCTACACCTTC
CDR3 protein: CASSSDRVAHNYGYTF

V gene: TRBV30
clone size: once
J gene: TRBJ2-1
D gene: NA
CDR3 DNA: TGTGCCTGGAGTGAGGCAGGGGCGTACAATGAGCAGTTCTTC
CDR3 protein: CAWSEAGAYNEQFF

V gene: TRBV7-9
clone size: NA
J gene: TRBJ2-1
D gene: NA
CDR3 DNA: TGTGCCAGCAGCTTAGGGGCAGGGTTTACTTACAATGAGCAGTTCTTC
CDR3 protein: CASSLGAGFTYNEQFF

V gene: TRBV5-8
clone size: NA
J gene: TRBJ2-4
D gene: NA
CDR3 DNA: TGTGCCAGCAGCCTCGTCCGGAACATTCAGTACTTC
CDR3 protein: CASSLVRNIQYF

V gene: TRBV6-5
clone size: NA
J gene: TRBJ1-1
D gene: NA
CDR3 DNA: TGTGCCAGCAGTCAACAGGTGAACACTGAAGCTTTCTTT
CDR3 protein: CASSQQVNTEAFF

V gene: TRBV7-9
clone size: NA
J gene: TRBJ1-2
D gene: NA
CDR3 DNA: TGTGCCAGCAGTGGCACCAATGGCTACACCTTC
CDR3 protein: CASSGTNGYTF

V gene: TRBV7-6
clone size: NA
J gene: TRBJ1-6
D gene: TRBD1
CDR3 DNA: TGTGCCAGCAGCCGGACAGGGACCAAGCTTAATTCACCCCTCCACTTT
CDR3 protein: CASSRTGTKLNSPLHF

V gene: TRBV2
clone size: NA
J gene: TRBJ1-2
D gene: NA
CDR3 DNA: TGTGCCAGCAGTTCTCAGGGGCTCCGAAACTATGGCTACACCTTC
CDR3 protein: CASSSQGLRNYGYTF

V gene: TRBV7-6
clone size: few
J gene: TRBJ2-1
D gene: TRBD1
CDR3 DNA: TGTGCCAGCAGCTGGGGGCAGGGGGTAGTGGATGAGCAGTTCTTC
CDR3 protein: CASSWGQGVVDEQFF

V gene: TRBV7-9
clone size: NA
J gene: TRBJ2-7
D gene: TRBD2
CDR3 DNA: TGTGCCAGCAGCCCCGGGGGGACCTACGAGCAGTACTTC
CDR3 protein: CASSPGGTYEQYF

V gene: TRBV6-5
clone size: NA
J gene: TRBJ2-7
D gene: NA
CDR3 DNA: TGTGCCAGCAGTAAACAGGTTCCCTTTACCTACGAGCAGTACTTC
CDR3 protein: CASSKQVPFTYEQYF

V gene: TRBV6-5
clone size: NA
J gene: TRBJ1-1
D gene: NA
CDR3 DNA: TGTGCCAGCATAGGGGAGGACTTCACTGAAGCTTTCTTT
CDR3 protein: CASIGEDFTEAFF

V gene: TRBV4-3
clone size: NA
J gene: TRBJ2-1
D gene: TRBD2
CDR3 DNA: TGCGCCAGCAGCCAAGATTCTGGAGCTAGCGGGGACAATGAGCAGTTCTTC
CDR3 protein: CASSQDSGASGDNEQFF

V gene: TRBV5-1
clone size: NA
J gene: TRBJ1-5
D gene: NA
CDR3 DNA: TGCGCCAGCAGCCCGGGGGGCACAGATAGCAATCAGCCCCAGCATTTT
CDR3 protein: CASSPGGTDSNQPQHF

V gene: TRBV18
clone size: NA
J gene: TRBJ1-1
D gene: NA
CDR3 DNA: TGTGCCAGCTCACCACGCCGGGAGGGTGAAGCTTTCTTT
CDR3 protein: CASSPRREGEAFF

V gene: TRBV3-1/TRBV3-2
clone size: NA
J gene: TRBJ1-2
D gene: NA
CDR3 DNA: TGTGCCAGCAGCCAGGGGGCCGTGGGCACCGCTGGCTATGGCTACACCTTC
CDR3 protein: CASSQGAVGTAGYGYTF

V gene: TRBV4-2
clone size: NA
J gene: TRBJ1-4
D gene: NA
CDR3 DNA: TGTGCCAGCAGCCAAGATTACAGGGTTCCAACTAATGAAAAACTGTTTTTT
CDR3 protein: CASSQDYRVPTNEKLFF

V gene: TRBV21-1
clone size: NA
J gene: TRBJ2-1
D gene: NA
CDR3 DNA: TGTGCCAGCAGCAAAAGGGGACTAGCGGGAGTTCTATTGAGTGAGCAGTTCTTC
CDR3 protein: CASSKRGLAGVLLSEQFF

V gene: TRBV3-1/TRBV3-2
clone size: once
J gene: TRBJ2-4
D gene: TRBD2
CDR3 DNA: TGTGCCAGCAGCCGATTACAAGGGACTAGCGGGAGTGCCAAAAACATTCAGTACTTC
CDR3 protein: CASSRLQGTSGSAKNIQYF

V gene: TRBV19
clone size: NA
J gene: TRBJ2-1
D gene: NA
CDR3 DNA: TGTGCCAGTAGTATATACGACAGCCGCAATGAGCAGTTCTTC
CDR3 protein: CASSIYDSRNEQFF

V gene: TRBV2
clone size: NA
J gene: TRBJ2-3
D gene: NA
CDR3 DNA: TGTGCCAGCTCTAGCGTAAGCACAGATACGCAGTATTTT
CDR3 protein: CASSSVSTDTQYF

V gene: TRBV21-1
clone size: NA
J gene: TRBJ2-7
D gene: NA
CDR3 DNA: TGTGCCACCAGAGGGGGGGATTACGAGCAGTACTTC
CDR3 protein: CATRGGDYEQYF

V gene: TRBV9
clone size: NA
J gene: TRBJ2-2
D gene: NA
CDR3 DNA: TGTGCCAGCAGTTGGGGCGAAGTGAACACCGGGGAGCTGTTTTTT
CDR3 protein: CASSWGEVNTGELFF

V gene: TRBV24-1
clone size: NA
J gene: TRBJ1-2
D gene: NA
CDR3 DNA: TGTGCCACCAGTGATCCAGGGGCGGCTAACTATGGCTACACCTTC
CDR3 protein: CATSDPGAANYGYTF

V gene: TRBV10-3
clone size: few
J gene: TRBJ2-1
D gene: TRBD2
CDR3 DNA: TGTGCCATCGCAACTAGCGGGAGATACAATGAGCAGTTCTTC
CDR3 protein: CAIATSGRYNEQFF

V gene: TRBV7-9
clone size: NA
J gene: TRBJ1-2
D gene: NA
CDR3 DNA: NA
CDR3 protein: CASSTSSGEPYGYTF

V gene: TRBV27
clone size: NA
J gene: TRBJ2-2
D gene: NA
CDR3 DNA: TGTGCCAGCAGGTGGGGGCTGAACACCGGGGAGCTGTTTTTT
CDR3 protein: CASRWGLNTGELFF

V gene: TRBV19
clone size: NA
J gene: TRBJ1-1
D gene: NA
CDR3 DNA: TGTGCCAGTCGGATAACAGGGTATGGGATGAACACTGAAGCTTTCTTT
CDR3 protein: CASRITGYGMNTEAFF

V gene: TRBV6-5
clone size: NA
J gene: TRBJ2-3
D gene: NA
CDR3 DNA: TGTGCCAGCATCACAGGGAACACAGATACGCAGTATTTT
CDR3 protein: CASITGNTDTQYF

V gene: TRBV30
clone size: NA
J gene: TRBJ1-2
D gene: NA
CDR3 DNA: TGTGCCTGGAGTGACAGCTATGGCTACACCTTC
CDR3 protein: CAWSDSYGYTF

V gene: TRBV12-3/TRBV12-4
clone size: NA
J gene: TRBJ2-7
D gene: NA
CDR3 DNA: TGTGCCAGCAGCCCTACTAGCTACGAGCAGTACTTC
CDR3 protein: CASSPTSYEQYF

V gene: TRBV19
clone size: NA
J gene: TRBJ2-7
D gene: NA
CDR3 DNA: TGTGCCAGTAGAAGAGTAGGGGATTACGAGCAGTACTTC
CDR3 protein: CASRRVGDYEQYF

V gene: TRBV3-1/TRBV3-2
clone size: NA
J gene: TRBJ1-3
D gene: TRBD1
CDR3 DNA: TGTGCCAGCAGCCCTCTGACAGGGGCTGGAAACACCATATATTTT
CDR3 protein: CASSPLTGAGNTIYF

V gene: TRBV3-1/TRBV3-2
clone size: once
J gene: TRBJ2-4
D gene: TRBD2
CDR3 DNA: TGTGCCAGCAGCAGACAGGGACTAGCGGGGGGCCTAGGTAACATTCAGTACTTC
CDR3 protein: CASSRQGLAGGLGNIQYF

V gene: TRBV18
clone size: NA
J gene: TRBJ2-5
D gene: NA
CDR3 DNA: TGTGCCAGCTCAGATTTCGGGACACACCAAGAGACCCAGTACTTC
CDR3 protein: CASSDFGTHQETQYF

V gene: TRBV27
clone size: many
J gene: TRBJ2-7
D gene: NA
CDR3 DNA: TGTGCCAGCAGTTTTTCAGCGGGCTACGAGCAGTACTTC
CDR3 protein: CASSFSAGYEQYF

V gene: TRBV9
clone size: NA
J gene: TRBJ2-1
D gene: TRBD1
CDR3 DNA: TGTGCCAGCAGCGTTCCGTTGACAGGGAACTACAATGAGCAGTTCTTC
CDR3 protein: CASSVPLTGNYNEQFF

V gene: TRBV28
clone size: NA
J gene: TRBJ1-2
D gene: NA
CDR3 DNA: TGTGCCAGCAGTTTATACGTCAGGGGATGGGGCTACACCTTC
CDR3 protein: CASSLYVRGWGYTF

V gene: TRBV19
clone size: NA
J gene: TRBJ2-7
D gene: NA
CDR3 DNA: TGTGCCAGTAGTATAGATACGACCGGGTACGAGCAGTACTTC
CDR3 protein: CASSIDTTGYEQYF

V gene: TRBV29-1
clone size: NA
J gene: TRBJ2-1
D gene: NA
CDR3 DNA: TGCAGCGTTGGGGGGGTCAGCTACAATGAGCAGTTCTTC
CDR3 protein: CSVGGVSYNEQFF

V gene: TRBV29-1
clone size: NA
J gene: TRBJ2-5
D gene: NA
CDR3 DNA: TGCAGCGTCAGGCAGGGACAAGAGACCCAGTACTTC
CDR3 protein: CSVRQGQETQYF

V gene: TRBV27
clone size: NA
J gene: TRBJ2-7
D gene: NA
CDR3 DNA: TGTGCCAGCAGTTCCAGACAGAGTCCTGGGTACGAGCAGTACTTC
CDR3 protein: CASSSRQSPGYEQYF

V gene: TRBV9
clone size: NA
J gene: TRBJ2-1
D gene: NA
CDR3 DNA: TGTGCCAGCAGCGTAGGGGCTTGGAATGAGCAGTTCTTC
CDR3 protein: CASSVGAWNEQFF

V gene: TRBV3-1/TRBV3-2
clone size: once
J gene: TRBJ2-3
D gene: TRBD2
CDR3 DNA: TGTGCCAGCAGCCAGGACCTCCGGGGGGGCACAGATACGCAGTATTTT
CDR3 protein: CASSQDLRGGTDTQYF

V gene: TRBV14
clone size: once
J gene: TRBJ2-5
D gene: NA
CDR3 DNA: TGTGCCAGCAGCCAAGATACGGGTTCCTCACAAGAGACCCAGTACTTC
CDR3 protein: CASSQDTGSSQETQYF

V gene: TRBV2
clone size: NA
J gene: TRBJ2-5
D gene: NA
CDR3 DNA: TGTGCCAGCAGTGACCTCACGGCCCAGTACTTC
CDR3 protein: CASSDLTAQYF

V gene: TRBV6-2/TRBV6-3
clone size: once
J gene: TRBJ1-4
D gene: NA
CDR3 DNA: TGTGCCAGCAGTTACCCCTTGTGGGGGGACGGTGAAAAACTGTTTTTT
CDR3 protein: CASSYPLWGDGEKLFF

V gene: TRBV2
clone size: NA
J gene: TRBJ2-1
D gene: NA
CDR3 DNA: TGTGCCATCCGGGACCAGGGGTCCAACAATGAGCAGTTCTTC
CDR3 protein: CAIRDQGSNNEQFF

V gene: TRBV6-2/TRBV6-3
clone size: NA
J gene: TRBJ1-2
D gene: TRBD1
CDR3 DNA: TGTGCCAGCAGCCCAAACAGGGGCCCGGGTCATGGCTACACCTTC
CDR3 protein: CASSPNRGPGHGYTF

V gene: TRBV28
clone size: NA
J gene: TRBJ2-5
D gene: NA
CDR3 DNA: TGTGCCAGCAGTTACCCCTTTTGGCTAGCGCAATCCCCTAAGGTAGAGACCCAGTACTTC
CDR3 protein: CASSYPFWLAQSPKVETQYF

V gene: TRBV4-1
clone size: NA
J gene: TRBJ1-4
D gene: TRBD1
CDR3 DNA: TGCGCCAGCAGCCAAGATGGACGAAGGGGACAGGGGAATGAAAAACTGTTTTTT
CDR3 protein: CASSQDGRRGQGNEKLFF

V gene: TRBV7-9
clone size: NA
J gene: TRBJ2-7
D gene: NA
CDR3 DNA: TGTGCCAGCAGCTTTCGGGTAGAACAGGGTTGGTACGAGCAGTACTTC
CDR3 protein: CASSFRVEQGWYEQYF

V gene: TRBV19
clone size: NA
J gene: TRBJ1-4
D gene: TRBD1
CDR3 DNA: TGTGCCAGTAGTATAGCAGAGGGGGCCGCTAATGAAAAACTGTTTTTT
CDR3 protein: CASSIAEGAANEKLFF

V gene: TRBV24-1
clone size: NA
J gene: TRBJ2-1
D gene: TRBD2
CDR3 DNA: TGTGCCACCAGTGATCCCCCCGTAACTAGCGGGAACAGGGTTAATGAGCAGTTCTTC
CDR3 protein: CATSDPPVTSGNRVNEQFF

V gene: TRBV29-1
clone size: NA
J gene: TRBJ1-2
D gene: TRBD1
CDR3 DNA: TGCAGCGTTGATCGGGGCAGGGGGTTGAGGTACACCTTC
CDR3 protein: CSVDRGRGLRYTF

V gene: TRBV3-1/TRBV3-2
clone size: NA
J gene: TRBJ1-1
D gene: NA
CDR3 DNA: TGTGCCAGCAGCCCACAGGGAAAGGTCACTGAAGCTTTCTTT
CDR3 protein: CASSPQGKVTEAFF

V gene: TRBV6-5
clone size: NA
J gene: TRBJ1-1
D gene: TRBD1
CDR3 DNA: TGTGCCAGCAGTTACTCCCCGGGACAGGGTGGCACTGAAGCTTTCTTT
CDR3 protein: CASSYSPGQGGTEAFF

V gene: TRBV29-1
clone size: NA
J gene: TRBJ1-1
D gene: NA
CDR3 DNA: TGCAGCGTTGAAACGGTTGAAGCTTTCTTT
CDR3 protein: CSVETVEAFF